This TCR beta chain was sequenced during a study of blood T cell repertoires in COVID-19 (dated by TCRdb to between 2020 and 2021). A note on the overall study: Collaborator samples came from the United States, Italy and Spain and covered acute and convalescent phases of COVID-19. The material from the prospective study consisted of cDNA or gDNA derived from T cells, B-cell-depleted T cells, or PBMCs. Deeply sampled blood TCRbeta repertoires from subjects exposed to, actively infected with, or recovered from COVID-19 were included in the dataset. The repertoires were released in a freely available public database meant as a resource for research on the immune response to SARS-CoV-2. The samples were drawn from the first 160 participants of the ongoing ImmuneRACE study and from 1,200 or so subjects provided by 6 global collaborators. A de-identified subject ID, COVID-19 status, age in years and sex were almost always included in the sample metadata. HLA class I and class II types, where available, came from metadata supplied by the sample provider rather than from assay-based typing. What the research found in general, with its limitations: Clinical and demographic metadata were provided uncurated, with the amount varying by source and participant.

This clone occurred once. Its recognized antigen is unknown. Base qualities were left out, and no much larger clone turns up one base away. TCRbeta CDR3 regions were amplified from genomic DNA by means of the immunoSEQ Assay, a bias-controlled multiplex PCR. As for the original processing: The number of nucleated cells in each sample was estimated by amplification of reference gene primers within the assay. Sequence reads were collapsed and filtered to measure the absolute abundance of every unique TCRbeta CDR3 rearrangement. For each sample, productive Simpson clonality was calculated by taking the square root of Simpson's diversity index across productive rearrangements. The table was pulled from immuneACCESS by TCRdb, which kept in-frame rearrangements only. Such tables lose some clones; where checked, under half of the loss comes from unresolved V genes, and the rest has no known cause. D and trimming come from the DNA, and the V and J calls and clone size come from that table. Within this sample are 180,000 or so clones, with roughly 80% of them counted one time only. Clones ranked in the top ten supply 6.5% to 9.5% of the sample.

V is shortened by 2 bases, J by 9 bases, and the region joining them spans 11 bases. Inclusive of the bounding cysteine and phenylalanine, the CDR3 is 13 residues long. Just the 39-base CDR3 DNA is kept, in frame starting at base 1. Sequences ENHRY (CDR1) and SYGVKD (CDR2) are obtained from the germline V gene. Participants in the prospective study were aged about 18 to 95 years, lived in 20 to 25 United States geographic areas, and enrolled through a virtual design. In the prospective study, participants were assigned to cohorts based on the clinical history participants reported in a screening survey and a study questionnaire. Recovered participants in ImmuneRACE Cohort 3 were defined as having two consecutive negative NP/OP PCR tests, clearance from a healthcare professional, or resolution of symptoms. In the prospective study, mobile phlebotomists collected whole blood, serum and a nasopharyngeal or oropharyngeal swab from each participant. Additional blood draws and questionnaires over an approximately two-month period could optionally be provided by prospective study participants. Prospective study blood samples were shipped either frozen or at room temperature before DNA extraction.

This TCR was recovered from a man aged 35 to 55 who had recovered from COVID-19. The sequencing input was PBMCs or T cells enriched from blood (not recorded which). The sequence joins TRBV10-3 to TRBJ1-5, with TRBD1 as a weak D call on 6 bases. The CDR3 region reads CAISENRDLPQHF. Read as DNA, the sequence is TGTGCCATCAGTGAGAACAGGGATTTGCCCCAGCATTTT.